A selection of T cell receptor beta chains follows, all from one sample in a study of blood T cell repertoires in COVID-19. TCRdb's copy holds only in-frame clones and misses some; the assay was immunoSEQ multiplex PCR. The sample holds fewer than 120,000 clones, roughly 80% seen once. The sequenced sample consisted of peripheral blood. These receptor sequences come from an older woman with acute or convalescent COVID-19. Both conserved end residues are part of each CDR3. The D gene is left open where the match is weak. Rows give clone size only sometimes, using once, few, many, or a class for an expanded clone.

>TRBJ2-2|TRBV4-2|few|TRBD1
CASSPTSGTDTGELFF
TGTGCCAGCAGCCCCACCTCCGGGACAGACACCGGGGAGCTGTTTTTT
>TRBJ2-3|TRBV7-7|.|.
CASSPVGESTDTQYF
TGTGCTAGCAGCCCCGTCGGGGAGTCCACAGATACGCAGTATTTT
>TRBJ1-2|TRBV30|.|TRBD1
CAWSWRRGWDGYTF
TGTGCCTGGAGTTGGCGCAGGGGGTGGGATGGCTACACCTTC
>TRBJ1-4|TRBV19|.|.
CASHGFTEKLFF
TGTGCCAGTCACGGGTTTACCGAAAAACTGTTTTTT
>TRBJ2-3|TRBV15|.|TRBD1
CATSMGTGVTDTQYF
TGTGCCACCAGCATGGGGACAGGGGTCACAGATACGCAGTATTTT
>TRBJ2-7|TRBV5-4|.|TRBD2
CASSLDLSGGPLSSYEQYF
TGTGCCAGCAGCTTGGATCTTAGCGGGGGGCCCCTAAGCTCCTACGAGCAGTACTTC
>TRBJ1-2|TRBV9|.|.
CASSVDGTRYGYTF
TGTGCCAGCAGCGTAGACGGGACTCGCTATGGCTACACCTTC
>TRBJ1-5|TRBV2|.|.
CASSESRGNSNQPQHF
TGTGCCAGCAGTGAAAGCAGGGGAAATAGCAATCAGCCCCAGCATTTT
>TRBJ1-2|TRBV6-2/TRBV6-3|.|TRBD1
CASSYPLIRTGDNYGYTF
TGTGCCAGCAGTTACCCCCTAATTCGGACAGGAGATAACTATGGCTACACCTTC
>TRBJ2-1|TRBV6-5|few|TRBD1
CASSYDRANEQFF
TGTGCCAGCAGCTACGACAGGGCCAATGAGCAGTTCTTC
>TRBJ2-7|TRBV2|.|.
CASSEGTAGDEQYF
TGTGCCAGCAGTGAAGGGACAGCCGGCGACGAGCAGTACTTC
>TRBJ1-6|TRBV19|.|.
CASSGSRTGRTNSPLHF
TGTGCCAGTAGTGGAAGCCGTACAGGGCGGACTAATTCACCCCTCCACTTT
>TRBJ2-5|TRBV2|.|.
CASSENRDQETQYF
TGTGCCAGCAGTGAAAACAGGGACCAAGAGACCCAGTACTTC
>TRBJ1-1|TRBV7-2|.|TRBD1
CASSYGTGIGVNTEAFF
TGTGCCAGCAGCTATGGGACAGGGATAGGAGTGAACACTGAAGCTTTCTTT
>TRBJ2-7|TRBV4-2|few|.
CASSQEDRADYYEQYF
TGTGCCAGCAGCCAAGAAGACAGAGCAGATTACTACGAGCAGTACTTC
>TRBJ1-2|TRBV2|.|.
CASSTGTQNYGYTF
TGTGCCAGCAGTACCGGGACTCAGAACTATGGCTACACCTTC
>TRBJ2-1|TRBV11-1|.|TRBD2
CASSLAGLDNEQFF
TGTGCCAGCAGCTTAGCGGGACTAGACAATGAGCAGTTCTTC
>TRBJ1-5|TRBV19|.|.
CASLGGLGQPQHF
TGTGCCAGTTTGGGGGGGTTGGGTCAGCCCCAGCATTTT
>TRBJ1-2|TRBV2|few|.
CASSDFGYTF
TGTGCCAGCAGTGACTTTGGCTACACCTTC
>TRBJ1-2|TRBV9|.|.
CASRMGAANTYGYTF
TGTGCCAGCAGGATGGGGGCAGCCAACACCTATGGCTACACCTTC
>TRBJ2-3|TRBV28|.|.
CASSLESLRDTQYF
TGTGCCAGCAGTTTAGAATCTCTCCGGGATACGCAGTATTTT
>TRBJ1-1|TRBV9|.|.
CASSVGPTQKNTEAFF
TGTGCCAGCAGCGTAGGCCCCACACAGAAGAACACTGAAGCTTTCTTT
>TRBJ2-2|TRBV2|.|TRBD1
CASRGQGGELFF
TGTGCCAGCAGAGGACAGGGCGGGGAGCTGTTTTTT
>TRBJ1-6|TRBV2|.|TRBD1
CASSEDTGANSPLHF
TGTGCCAGCAGTGAAGATACAGGGGCTAATTCACCCCTCCACTTT
>TRBJ2-5|TRBV9|once|TRBD2
CASSAGLAGWETQYF
TGTGCCAGCAGCGCCGGACTAGCGGGATGGGAGACCCAGTACTTC
>TRBJ2-3|TRBV9|.|.
CASSVSQVQYF
TGTGCCAGCAGCGTCTCTCAGGTGCAGTATTTT
>TRBJ1-2|TRBV4-2|.|.
CASSQDRGVGFYGYTF
TGTGCCAGCAGCCAAGATCGGGGGGTGGGTTTCTATGGCTACACCTTC
>TRBJ2-2|TRBV9|.|TRBD2
CASSVAGGPTVELFF
TGTGCCAGCAGCGTGGCGGGGGGCCCGACGGTGGAGCTGTTTTTT
>TRBJ1-4|TRBV6-5|few|TRBD1
CASRGQGGEKLFF
TGTGCCAGCAGGGGACAGGGCGGTGAAAAACTGTTTTTT
>TRBJ1-2|TRBV7-2|.|.
CASSPQVMTNYGYTF
TGTGCCAGCAGCCCACAGGTTATGACTAACTATGGCTACACCTTC
>TRBJ1-2|TRBV11-3|.|.
CASSPDRRGYTF
TGTGCCAGCAGCCCTGACAGACGGGGCTACACCTTC
>TRBJ2-3|TRBV27|.|TRBD2
CASSPLGLAGTDTQYF
TGTGCCAGCAGCCCCTTGGGACTAGCGGGCACAGATACGCAGTATTTT
>TRBJ2-1|TRBV4-2|.|TRBD2
CASSRGTSGGLSSYNEQFF
TGTGCCAGCAGCCGCGGGACTAGCGGGGGCCTAAGCTCCTACAATGAGCAGTTCTTC
>TRBJ1-6|TRBV9|.|TRBD1
CASSATGQGYSPLHF
TGTGCCAGCAGCGCAACGGGACAGGGGTATTCACCCCTCCACTTT
>TRBJ1-5|TRBV9|once|.
CASSVGSNQPQHF
TGTGCCAGCAGCGTCGGTAGCAATCAGCCCCAGCATTTT